This paragraph covers one T cell receptor (beta chain) sequence. Its antigen remains unidentified. TCRB transcripts that were expressed got sequenced, as all of the isolated RNA had been reverse transcribed. Generated by immunoSEQ multiplex PCR, the TCRdb table keeps only in-frame clones and is missing some. The table lists 140,000 to 150,000 clones, over 9.5% of them singletons, with 1.3% in the top ten. This sample stems from a study of beta chain features in type 1 diabetes. Study-wide context: Examination covered 107,917,701 sorted cells spanning all samples.

Study results and caveats: Using cDNA template may skew counts toward highly expressing activated cells.

Staining for CD45RO/CCR7/CD25/CD127/CD95/CD27 allowed sorting of CD4+ naive, central memory, regulatory and stem cell-like memory cells. Without exception, sorted populations had purity beyond 98%. Germline CDR1 and CDR2: LNHDA and SQIVND (reference sequence). The CDR3 covers 17 residues. V was clipped by 4 bases and J by 5 bases, with 20 bases between them. This chain connects TRBV19 to TRBJ2-2; no firm D call. The receptor was derived from a man between 18 and 35 years old in good health. The sample consisted of naive CD4+ T cells from blood. CDR3 protein: CASSRAGTRMVTGELFF. DNA for the CDR3: TGTGCCAGTAGTAGGGCAGGAACGAGAATGGTGACCGGGGAGCTGTTTTTT.